This T cell receptor beta chain was identified during a study of cytomegalovirus exposure and HLA in healthy donors. Germline V gene lookup returns CDR1 SGHRS and CDR2 YFSETQ. The CDR3 runs to 15 residues. V shed 3 bases and J 3 bases; nucleotides not matched to a gene: 7. About this clone itself: The antigen remains undetermined.

Regarding the study as a whole: With later analysis, a missense DCLRE1C variant became linked to TCR beta V- and J-gene trimming.

The PCR employed 60 Vbeta primers together with 13 Jbeta primers. Repertoires were generated with immunoSEQ multiplex PCR, while TCRdb's copy carries only in-frame clones and drops some. The sample has about 110,000 clones, and its top ten clones hold approximately 3.7%. The chain uses TRBV5-1 and TRBJ2-7, with TRBD1 matching 9 bases. This clonotype was sampled from a man aged 25-45 years in good health and CMV-seronegative. Specimen: PBMCs. Here the CDR3 DNA reads TGCGCCAGCAGCTGGGGACAGGGAGGAATCTACGAGCAGTACTTC. Translating it yields CASSWGQGGIYEQYF.